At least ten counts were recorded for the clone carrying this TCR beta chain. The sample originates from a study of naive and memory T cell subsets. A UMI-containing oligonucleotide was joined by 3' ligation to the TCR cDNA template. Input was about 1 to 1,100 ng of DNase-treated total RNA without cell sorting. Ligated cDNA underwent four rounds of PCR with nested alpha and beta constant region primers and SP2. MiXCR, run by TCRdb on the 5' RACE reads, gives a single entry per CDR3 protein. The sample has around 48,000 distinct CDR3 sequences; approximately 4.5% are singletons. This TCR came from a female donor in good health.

Here the CDR3 DNA reads TGTGCCAGCAGCGGCGGGGGTTTCTACAATGAGCAGTTCTTC. This codes for CASSGGGFYNEQFF. V is TRBV9 and J is TRBJ2-1; 7 bases agree with TRBD2. Germline V gene lookup returns CDR1 SGDLS and CDR2 YYNGEE. The CDR3 is 14 residues long. The V and J ends lost 3 bases and 3 bases, in that order; junction bases with no gene match: 3.